Given below is one T cell receptor beta chain in context. What this receptor recognizes is not known. No per-base quality is available; no much larger clone lies one base away. TCRbeta CDR3 regions were amplified from genomic DNA by means of the immunoSEQ Assay, a bias-controlled multiplex PCR. The study's processing was this. The number of nucleated cells in each sample was estimated by amplification of reference gene primers within the assay. Sequence reads were collapsed and filtered to measure the absolute abundance of every unique TCRbeta CDR3 rearrangement. Productive Simpson clonality was computed per sample as the square root of Simpson's diversity index over productive rearrangements. TCRdb provides this immuneACCESS table in a form limited to in-frame rearrangements. Some clones are lacking; in checked studies, under half of them reflect an unresolved V gene, and why the rest are absent is not known. Clonal size and the V and J genes are those of that table, whereas D and trimming came from the DNA. The table for this sample lists approximately 360,000 clones; more than 75% of them were counted only once. Jointly, the top ten make up approximately 1.9% of the sample.

CDR1 is given as ENHRY and CDR2 as SYGVKD, both from the germline V gene. From cysteine to phenylalanine, the CDR3 is 14 amino acids long. Of all the DNA, just the CDR3 is kept, 42 bases in frame from base 1. Trimming takes 0 bases from V and 5 bases from J, and the germline ends sit 8 bases apart. In the prospective study, participants were about 18 to 100 years old, resided in about two dozen geographic areas of the United States, and were enrolled through a virtual design. Cohort assignment in the prospective study relied on participant-reported clinical history from a screening survey and a study questionnaire. Mobile phlebotomists in the prospective study collected whole blood, serum and a nasopharyngeal or oropharyngeal swab from every participant. Participants in the prospective study had the option to provide additional blood draws and questionnaires over an approximately two-month period. Before DNA extraction, prospective study blood samples were shipped either frozen or at room temperature.

The sample is drawn from a study of blood T cell repertoires in COVID-19 (dated by TCRdb to between 2020 and 2021). Concerning the study at large: For ImmuneRACE Cohort 3, a participant was defined as recovered based on two consecutive negative NP/OP PCR tests, clearance by a healthcare professional, or resolution of symptoms. A freely available public database, intended as a resource for researchers studying the immune response to SARS-CoV-2, is where the repertoires were released. A de-identified subject ID, COVID-19 status, age in years and sex were almost always included in the sample metadata. Where HLA class I and class II types were available, the types were taken from metadata supplied by the sample provider, not from assay-based typing. The samples were drawn from two sources: the first 160 participants of the ongoing ImmuneRACE study, and some 1,300 subjects contributed by 6 global collaborators. The material from the prospective study consisted of cDNA or gDNA derived from T cells, B-cell-depleted T cells, or PBMCs. Deeply sampled blood TCRbeta repertoires from subjects exposed to, actively infected with, or recovered from COVID-19 were included in the dataset. The collaborator samples originated in the United States, Italy and Spain and spanned the acute and convalescent phases of COVID-19. Overall study results and their limits: Clinical and demographic metadata were provided uncurated, with the amount varying by source and participant.

The sequence was obtained from a man in his forties in a cohort exposed to, infected with or recovered from COVID-19 (not recorded which). Sequenced: PBMCs or T cells enriched from blood (not recorded which). This receptor chain uses TRBV10-3 and TRBJ1-5, with the D gene too uncertain to name. For the CDR3, the sequence is CAISESKSDQPQHF. The DNA sequence follows: TGTGCCATCAGTGAGTCGAAGAGCGATCAGCCCCAGCATTTT.